This T cell receptor beta chain was sequenced for a study of glioma-infiltrating T cells after dendritic cell vaccination. At the level of the study: Patients received autologous tumor lysate-pulsed dendritic cell vaccination between the early 2000s and the early 2010s.

Here immunoSEQ multiplex PCR was the method, and the copy in TCRdb shows in-frame clones only, minus some. Here the sample spans roughly 98,000 clones, over 75% being singletons. In regard to this clone: Its antigen remains unknown.

Notes on the study in general: Survival was not directly related to TCR clonality in these patients.

The V and J ends lost 4 bases and 5 bases, in that order; junction bases with no gene match: 3. The CDR3 has 13 amino acids. Germline-derived CDR1 and CDR2 are SGHRS and YFSETQ. Sequencing used blood, obtained before dendritic cell vaccination. This sequence originates from a human donor with glioblastoma. The gene calls are TRBV5-1 and TRBJ2-1; 7 nucleotides agree with TRBD2. The CDR3 is CASSMGLHNEQFF. CDR3 coding DNA: TGCGCCAGCAGCATGGGACTACACAATGAGCAGTTCTTC.